Each of the 21 T cell receptor beta chains below was sequenced from the same sample in a study of CD8 T cells in Susac syndrome. Reverse transcription used about 0.5 to 1 ug RNA and random hexamers. TCRdb passed the immunoSEQ multiplex PCR reads through MiXCR, listing each CDR3 protein once. This table has 150,000 to 200,000 distinct CDR3 sequences, 85% to 95% appearing once. The sequenced sample was CD4+ T cells from PBMCs. The source is a human donor in good health.

The CDR3 DNA sequence: TGTGCCAGCAGACCCGACCTAGCGGGGGGTCGGAAGAGCTCCTACAATGAGCAGTTCTTC. This translates into CASRPDLAGGRKSSYNEQFF. The rearrangement uses TRBV6-1 and TRBJ2-1; TRBD2 matches 11 bases. There are 20 residues in the CDR3. The J segment lost 0 bases and the V segment lost 6 bases, leaving 16 bases of the junction unmatched. Germline loops: CDR1 MNHNS, CDR2 SASEGT.

The chain employs TRBV6-1 and TRBJ1-1, with D perhaps matching TRBD1 (5 bases). Germline values: CDR1 MNHNS, CDR2 SASEGT. This CDR3 comprises 13 residues. Trimming cost V 6 bases and J 1 base, with 9 bases left between them. CDR3 in amino acids: CASRQVGNTEAFF. The CDR3 DNA sequence: TGTGCCAGCAGACAGGTCGGGAACACTGAAGCTTTCTTT.

This clonotype has just one count. The gene calls are TRBV5-1 and TRBJ1-2; D gene ambiguous. V was shortened by 0 bases and J by 2 bases, with 8 bases between the two germline ends. Germline CDR1 SGHRS, CDR2 YFSETQ. This CDR3 spans 14 amino acids. This CDR3 is CASSLEDGNYGYTF. The CDR3 bases are TGCGCCAGCAGCTTGGAGGACGGAAACTATGGCTACACCTTC.

V and J are TRBV7-9 and TRBJ1-2; perhaps TRBD1 as D (5 bases). The CDR3 runs 15 residues. Germline CDR1 is SEHNR and CDR2 is FQNEAQ (reference sequence). The V gene lost 1 base and the J gene lost 4 bases, with 13 bases spanning the gap. The CDR3 DNA sequence: TGTGCCAGCAGCTTAGGAGTCGCCGGGGCCTATGGCTACACCTTC. Protein sequence: CASSLGVAGAYGYTF.

The chain links TRBV14 to TRBJ1-2; D may be TRBD1 (5 bases). CDR1 SGHDN and CDR2 FVKESK come from the germline V gene. The CDR3 sequence is 14 residues long. Trimming shortened V by 0 bases and J by 3 bases, and 8 bases separated the two germline ends. CDR3: CASSQERGYYGYTF. The CDR3 DNA is TGTGCCAGCAGCCAAGAGCGGGGCTACTATGGCTACACCTTC.

The chain combines TRBV20-1 with TRBJ2-3, with D maybe TRBD2 (6 bases). The V gene's germline CDR1 is DFQATT and CDR2 SNEGSKA (reference sequence). There are 13 residues in the CDR3. V was shortened by 5 bases and J by 4 bases, with 13 bases between the two germline ends. The CDR3 reads CSAGPPGADTQYF. The CDR3 DNA follows: TGCAGTGCTGGTCCCCCGGGGGCAGATACGCAGTATTTT.

V is TRBV12-3 or TRBV12-4 and J is TRBJ2-1, with a weak D call TRBD2 (5 bases). The V end lost 4 bases, the J end lost 7 bases, and 11 bases lay between the germline ends. There are 13 residues in the CDR3. The CDR3 coding sequence is TGTGCCAGCAGTTCCGGACGAGGGAATGAGCAGTTCTTC. Protein product: CASSSGRGNEQFF.

CDR3 sequence (DNA): TGTGCCAGCAGTGAAAAAGAGACCCAGTACTTC. Translated, it gives CASSEKETQYF. The chain uses TRBV2 and TRBJ2-5; unclear D gene. In germline, CDR1 is SNHLY, CDR2 FYNNEI. V lost 2 bases and J lost 3, with 1 base in between. The CDR3 totals 11 residues.

V gene TRBV29-1 combines with J gene TRBJ2-7; 7 nucleotides align to TRBD2. This CDR3 has 13 residues. V lost 2 bases and J lost 6; bases outside the gene matches: 7. Germline CDR1 is SQVTM and CDR2 is ANQGSEA. The CDR3 protein is CSVEHRTRGEQYF. The DNA for the CDR3 is TGCAGCGTTGAACATAGGACTAGAGGCGAGCAGTACTTC.

The genes are TRBV7-8 and TRBJ1-1; 7 nucleotides align to TRBD1. CDR1 SGHVS and CDR2 FQNEAQ come from the germline V gene. The CDR3 totals 16 residues. The V gene end was trimmed by 2 bases and the J gene end by 4 bases; junction bases not matched to a gene: 10. Here the CDR3 reads CASSLRTGPLGTEAFF. CDR3 nucleotides: TGTGCCAGCAGCTTAAGGACAGGACCCCTCGGCACTGAAGCTTTCTTT.

The rearrangement joins TRBV2 to TRBJ1-5; D possibly corresponds to TRBD1 (6 bases). The V gene's germline CDR1 is SNHLY and CDR2 FYNNEI. Trimming removed 4 bases from V and 7 bases from J, with 14 bases in between. This CDR3 comprises 14 residues. Here the CDR3 DNA reads TGTGCCAGCAGTGCCGGGGGCGCGGGACAGCCCCAGCATTTT. Protein product: CASSAGGAGQPQHF.

V and J are TRBV6-5 and TRBJ2-6; 8 bases are shared with TRBD2. Germline V lookup: CDR1 MNHEY, CDR2 SVGAGI. V lost 1 base, J lost 2 bases, and 4 bases stayed unmatched. This CDR3 is 17 amino acids long. CDR3 amino acids: CASSYFPGGPGANVLTF. CDR3 sequence (DNA): TGTGCCAGCAGTTACTTCCCGGGGGGGCCTGGGGCCAACGTCCTGACTTTC.

This rearrangement joins TRBV10-3 to TRBJ1-4, with 8 positions matching TRBD1. From germline, CDR1 is ENHRY and CDR2 SYGVKD. This CDR3 spans 17 amino acids. V lost 10 bases, J lost 1 base, and 14 bases stayed unmatched. The CDR3 nucleotides are TGTGCCACCCATAACGGACAGGGAAGCGTAACTAATGAAAAACTGTTTTTT. It is translated as CATHNGQGSVTNEKLFF.

The V gene is TRBV20-1, the J gene TRBJ1-2; 9 nucleotides line up with TRBD1. J gave up 5 bases and V 4 bases, and 2 bases lay outside the gene matches. This CDR3 comprises 12 residues. Germline V lookup: CDR1 DFQATT, CDR2 SNEGSKA (reference sequence). The CDR3 DNA is TGCAGTGCTACGGGACAGGGATATGGCTACACCTTC. Its translation: CSATGQGYGYTF.

V usage is TRBV19 and J usage is TRBJ1-2; TRBD1 is a possible D gene (6 bases). Trimming took off 6 bases at V and 4 bases at J, with 12 bases between the two ends. The CDR3 runs 13 residues. The germline CDR1 and CDR2 sequences are LNHDA and SQIVND (reference sequence). This chain's CDR3 is CASRVGQTYGYTF. CDR3 nucleotides: TGTGCCAGTAGAGTCGGACAGACCTATGGCTACACCTTC.

The rearrangement joins TRBV6-2 or TRBV6-3 to TRBJ2-1, with 12 positions matching TRBD1. Germline trimming cut 6 bases from V and 7 bases from J; bases unmatched to any gene: 7. In germline, CDR1 is MNHEY, CDR2 SVGEGT. This CDR3 is 15 amino acids long. The CDR3 is CASRSPGQGANEQFF. The CDR3 DNA reads TGTGCCAGCAGGTCCCCGGGACAGGGGGCGAATGAGCAGTTCTTC.

This clonotype was picked up one time. This chain links TRBV5-4 with TRBJ2-3; TRBD2 matches 11 bases. V gave up 4 bases and J gave up 1 base; unmatched junction bases: 5. The CDR3 covers 16 residues. Germline CDR1 reads SGHNT; CDR2 reads YYREEE (reference sequence). CDR3 in amino acids: CASSPVTSGGTDTQYF. In nucleotides, the CDR3 is TGTGCCAGCAGCCCCGTGACTAGCGGGGGCACAGATACGCAGTATTTT.

This chain joins TRBV27 and TRBJ1-2; possible D gene TRBD1, 6 bases. V lost 0 bases to trimming and J lost 8 bases, with 16 bases between them. Germline V gene lookup returns CDR1 MNHEY and CDR2 SMNVEV (reference sequence). This CDR3 has 15 residues. DNA for the CDR3: TGTGCCAGCAGTTTATCCCTTGGACAGACTTACGGCTACACCTTC. Amino acids: CASSLSLGQTYGYTF.

The chain carries TRBV6-1 and TRBJ2-1; possible D gene TRBD2, 7 bases. Germline CDR1 reads MNHNS; CDR2 reads SASEGT. This CDR3 is 16 amino acids long. V lost 8 bases to trimming and J lost 1 base, with 18 bases between them. The CDR3 nucleotides are TGTGCCAGCTCCCCTCCACGGGGGGCATCCTACAATGAGCAGTTCTTC. Translation: CASSPPRGASYNEQFF.

This clonotype occurred a few times. The chain carries TRBV7-2 and TRBJ2-5; no definite D call. Trimming shortened V by 5 bases and J by 5 bases, and 9 bases separated the two germline ends. The germline V gene encodes CDR1 SGHTA and CDR2 FQGNSA. This CDR3 contains 12 residues. The CDR3 loop is CASSTLGETQYF. DNA for the CDR3: TGTGCCAGCAGCACTCTTGGGGAGACCCAGTACTTC.

V and J are TRBV12-3 or TRBV12-4 and TRBJ1-1, with D maybe TRBD1 (5 bases). CDR3 size: 15 residues. Trimming cost V 6 bases and J 1 base, with 15 bases left between them. The CDR3 bases are TGTGCCAGCAGCCCTTCGGGACGGACGAACACTGAAGCTTTCTTT. It is translated as CASSPSGRTNTEAFF.